Listed here are 14 T cell receptor beta chains from one sample, sequenced in a study of breast tumors, draining lymph nodes, adjacent tissues. Breast cancer patients provided tissue from their axillary draining lymph nodes. TCRdb independently ran MiXCR on the multiplex PCR reads; one entry per CDR3 protein. The sample carries 150,000 to 200,000 distinct CDR3 sequences, approximately 30% recorded once. The sample consisted of axillary lymph node tissue. The receptors originated from a female donor with breast cancer. Some clones in this sample may be carry-over from other donors' samples.

The rearrangement links TRBV5-5 to TRBJ1-6; possible D gene TRBD1, 6 bases. There are 17 residues in the CDR3. Germline V gene data show CDR1 as SGHKS and CDR2 as YYEKEE (reference sequence). Trimming took off 9 bases at V and 2 bases at J, with 21 bases between the two ends. CDR3 in amino acids: CATGGEGDRTYNSPLHF. As DNA, the CDR3 is TGTGCCACCGGCGGGGAGGGGGATAGGACCTATAATTCACCCCTCCACTTT.

The chain is built from TRBV10-3 and TRBJ2-7, with D hard to call. The CDR3 contains 16 residues. The germline gives CDR1 ENHRY, CDR2 SYGVKD. V lost 7 bases and J 0 bases, leaving 19 bases between the germline ends. The CDR3 is CAITPSVAGSSYEQYF. CDR3 coding DNA: TGTGCCATCACCCCGAGCGTGGCAGGCAGCTCCTACGAGCAGTACTTC.

This clonotype came up many times. The chain couples TRBV7-2 to TRBJ1-2; 10 bases agree with TRBD1. CDR3 length: 15 residues. Germline-derived CDR1 and CDR2 are SGHTA and FQGNSA. After removal of 3 bases from V and 8 bases from J, the junction contained 9 bases not matched to a gene. DNA for the CDR3: TGTGCCAGCAGCTTCCGACAGGGGGCGCGTGGGGGCTACACCTTC. Translated: CASSFRQGARGGYTF.

This clonotype occurred many times. The chain recombines TRBV2 with TRBJ2-5, with D possibly TRBD2 on 6 matching bases. This CDR3 contains 16 residues. CDR1 and CDR2 from the germline V gene are SNHLY and FYNNEI. The V gene lost 3 bases and the J gene lost 4 bases, with 18 bases spanning the gap. CDR3 coding DNA: TGTGCCAGCAGTGACTGGGCTAGCGTGGGGGGAGAGACCCAGTACTTC. Protein product: CASSDWASVGGETQYF.

This clonotype was recorded at least ten times. This sequence joins TRBV20-1 and TRBJ2-7; 11 positions match TRBD2. Germline V gene data show CDR1 as DFQATT and CDR2 as SNEGSKA (reference sequence). Trimming cost V 5 bases and J 5 bases; bases outside gene matches: 8. The CDR3 is 14 amino acids. The CDR3 region is CSAPGTSGRDEQYF. The CDR3 DNA follows: TGCAGTGCTCCCGGGACTAGCGGAAGGGACGAGCAGTACTTC.

This clonotype was seen a single time. The CDR3 protein is CASLWGTMNTEAFF. CDR3 sequence (DNA): TGTGCCAGCCTTTGGGGAACTATGAACACTGAAGCTTTCTTT. The rearrangement joins TRBV6-1 to TRBJ1-1; D uncertain. Germline V gene lookup returns CDR1 MNHNS and CDR2 SASEGT. Trimming took off 8 bases at V and 0 bases at J, with 13 bases between the two ends. The CDR3 length is 14 residues.

This clonotype was detected ten times or more. DNA of the CDR3: TGTGCCAGCAGCTTGATCCAGTCCCCCCAAGAGACCCAGTACTTC. Protein sequence: CASSLIQSPQETQYF. V is TRBV7-9 and J is TRBJ2-5; no definite D call. Germline CDR1 reads SEHNR; CDR2 reads FQNEAQ (reference sequence). CDR3 length equals 15 residues. Trimming took off 3 bases at V and 1 base at J, with 12 bases between the two ends. Together with reference TRBV7-9 and TRBJ2-5, the CDR3 gives the full variable domain: DTGVSQNPRHKITKRGQNVTFRCDPISEHNRLYWYRQTLGQGPEFLTYFQNEAQLEKSRLLSDRFSAERPKGSFSTLEIQRTEQGDSAMYLCASSLIQSPQETQYFGPGTRLLVL.

This clonotype was seen at least ten times. This chain links TRBV5-6 with TRBJ2-3; 9 positions match TRBD1. This CDR3 contains 15 residues. Trimming at V came to 4 bases and at J to 4 bases, leaving 7 bases not matched to a gene. CDR1 and CDR2 from the germline V gene are SGHDT and YYEEEE. The CDR3 DNA sequence: TGTGCCAGCAGCCCAACAGGGGGCGCGCCAGATACGCAGTATTTT. It yields the protein CASSPTGGAPDTQYF.

This clonotype was counted between two and nine times. The J gene is TRBJ2-1, the V gene TRBV6-5, with TRBD2 identical over 9 bases. The CDR3 runs 15 residues. V gave up 4 bases and J gave up 4 bases; unmatched junction bases: 5. Germline CDR1 MNHEY, CDR2 SVGAGI. The CDR3 DNA reads TGTGCCAGCAGTTTCGGACTAGCGAGGTACAATGAGCAGTTCTTC. Amino acids: CASSFGLARYNEQFF.

This clonotype was detected only a few times. The J gene is TRBJ1-1, the V gene TRBV20-1; D uncertain. Trimming took off 5 bases at V and 2 bases at J, with 15 bases between the two ends. There are 14 residues in the CDR3. The V gene's germline CDR1 is DFQATT and CDR2 SNEGSKA (reference sequence). CDR3 in amino acids: CSAYPNGINTEAFF. The CDR3 bases are TGCAGTGCTTACCCGAACGGAATCAACACTGAAGCTTTCTTT.

This chain uses TRBV19 with TRBJ2-6; 8 bases line up with TRBD1. In germline, CDR1 is LNHDA, CDR2 SQIVND (reference sequence). The CDR3 is made up of 18 amino acids. Trimming removed 3 bases from V and 0 bases from J; junction bases left unmatched: 7. The CDR3 sequence: CASSIRGQVSSGANVLTF. As DNA, the CDR3 is TGTGCCAGTAGTATTCGGGGACAGGTTAGCTCTGGGGCCAACGTCCTGACTTTC.

To note about this clonotype: This clone may be a read error of a much larger clone one base away. The J gene is TRBJ2-3, the V gene TRBV6-1; the D gene is possibly TRBD1 (7 bases). This CDR3 comprises 11 residues. CDR1 MNHNS and CDR2 SASEGT come from the germline V gene. The CDR3 DNA reads as TGTGCCTCAGGGGGGTCAGATACGCAGTGTTTT. Encoded protein: CASGGSDTQCF.

This clonotype was detected ten times or more. The chain combines TRBV19 with TRBJ1-4; 7 nucleotides line up with TRBD1. Germline values: CDR1 LNHDA, CDR2 SQIVND (reference sequence). CDR3 size: 15 residues. The J segment lost 8 bases and the V segment lost 5 bases, leaving 11 bases of the junction unmatched. CDR3 loop: CASSARDRYSEKLFF. The CDR3, as DNA: TGTGCCAGTAGTGCCCGGGACAGATATAGCGAAAAACTGTTTTTT. Variable domain in full (rest from reference TRBV19 and TRBJ1-4): DGGITQSPKYLFRKEGQNVTLSCEQNLNHDAMYWYRQDPGQGLRLIYYSQIVNDFQKGDIAEGYSVSREKKESFPLTVTSAQKNPTAFYLCASSARDRYSEKLFFGSGTQLSVL.

This clonotype was recorded at least ten times. The chain links TRBV6-5 to TRBJ2-1; 12 positions match TRBD2. V shed 7 bases and J 3 bases; nucleotides not matched to a gene: 4. The CDR3 covers 15 residues. Germline V gene sequence: CDR1 MNHEY, CDR2 SVGAGI. CDR3 protein: CASTTSGGFYNEQFF. CDR3 DNA: TGTGCCAGCACCACTAGCGGGGGGTTCTACAATGAGCAGTTCTTC.